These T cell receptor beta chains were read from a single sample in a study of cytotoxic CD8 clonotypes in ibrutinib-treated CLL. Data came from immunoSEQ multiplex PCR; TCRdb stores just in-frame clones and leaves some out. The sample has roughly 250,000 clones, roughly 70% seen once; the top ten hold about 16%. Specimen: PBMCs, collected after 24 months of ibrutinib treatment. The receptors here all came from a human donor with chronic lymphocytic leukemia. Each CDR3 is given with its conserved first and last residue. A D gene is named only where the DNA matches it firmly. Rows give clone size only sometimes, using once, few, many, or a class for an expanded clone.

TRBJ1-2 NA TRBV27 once TGTGCCAGCAGTTTTTTCCCTCCTCGTTCGGAGCTGTATGGCTACACCTTC CASSFFPPRSELYGYTF
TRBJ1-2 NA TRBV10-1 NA TGCGCCAGCAGACAGCCCGACGTTTATGGCTACACCTTC CASRQPDVYGYTF
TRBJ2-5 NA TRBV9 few TGTGCCAGCAGCGTCCGGGACTCCAAAGAGACCCAGTACTTC CASSVRDSKETQYF
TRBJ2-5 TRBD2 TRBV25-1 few TGTGCCAGCAGTCACGGGACTAGGGAGACCCAGTACTTC CASSHGTRETQYF
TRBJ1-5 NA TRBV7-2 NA TGTGCCAGCAGCCCAGCCCTTGGCAATCAGCCCCAGCATTTT CASSPALGNQPQHF
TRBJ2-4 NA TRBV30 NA TGTGCCTGGTCCGGTGGGGCCAAAAACATTCAGTACTTC CAWSGGAKNIQYF
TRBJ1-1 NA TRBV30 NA TGTGCCTGGAGTCCTTCCGGCGACGGGACTGAAGCTTTCTTT CAWSPSGDGTEAFF
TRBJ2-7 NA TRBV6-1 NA TGTGCCAGCACCCGCTTGCCAGGGGCGGCCTACGAGCAGTACTTC CASTRLPGAAYEQYF
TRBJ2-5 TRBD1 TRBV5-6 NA TGTGCCAGCAGGGGGACAGGGGCAGAGACCCAGTACTTC CASRGTGAETQYF
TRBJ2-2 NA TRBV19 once TGTGCCAGTACCCTGGCGGACAGCGCGAACACCGGGGAGCTGTTTTTT CASTLADSANTGELFF
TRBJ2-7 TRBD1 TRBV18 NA TGTGCCAGCTCACCAGGGACAGGGAGGGAGCAGTACTTC CASSPGTGREQYF